This entry concerns a single T cell receptor beta chain. These data belong to a study of PD-L1 blockade in urothelial cancer. Germline values: CDR1 MDHEN, CDR2 SYDVKM. J gave up 8 bases and V 6 bases, and 5 bases lay outside the gene matches. CDR3 length equals 12 residues. This table comes from immunoSEQ multiplex PCR, and its TCRdb copy is limited to in-frame clones, with some not included. The data hold some 120,000 clones, with roughly 88% observed a single time. Time point in this sample: peripheral blood 6 weeks after treatment start. Patients were living with locally advanced or metastatic urothelial carcinoma. Patient sample counts ranged from 1 to 8, pretreatment and on-treatment.

The TCR originated in a man over 45 with urothelial cancer. The chain combines TRBV28 with TRBJ1-2, with 8 bases identical to TRBD1. The starting material was PBMCs, obtained around atezolizumab (anti-PD-L1) treatment. This CDR3 reads CASRQGAGGYTF. The CDR3 DNA reads as TGTGCCAGCAGGCAGGGGGCGGGGGGCTACACCTTC.